This TCR beta chain was found in a study of T cell responses to AZD1222 COVID-19 vaccine. CDR3 length equals 13 residues. V lost 5 bases to trimming and J lost 5 bases; unmatched junction nucleotides: 6. CDR1 SQVTM and CDR2 ANQGSEA come from the germline V gene. Study-level points and caveats: Repertoires in all cases were sampled only once the peak T cell response had passed.

This clone was seen only once. Its antigen is unknown. The data were produced by immunoSEQ multiplex PCR, yet TCRdb's version contains in-frame clones alone and is incomplete. The repertoire holds around 89,000 clones, about 91% seen once, with just over 5.5% in the top ten. This sequence joins TRBV29-1 and TRBJ1-2; 9 bases align to TRBD1. The sequencing here drew on peripheral blood, taken 28 days after the second AZD1222 dose. The sequence derives from an adult who received the AZD1222 COVID-19 vaccine. The chain's CDR3 is CSVPRGTGYGYTF. The CDR3 coding sequence is TGCAGCGTTCCAAGGGGGACAGGGTATGGCTACACCTTC. Supplemented by reference TRBV29-1 and TRBJ1-2, the full variable domain reads SAVISQKPSRDICQRGTSLTIQCQVDSQVTMMFWYRQQPGQSLTLIATANQGSEATYESGFVIDKFPISRPNLTFSTLTVSNMSPEDSSIYLCSVPRGTGYGYTFGSGTRLTVV.